Listed here is a single T cell receptor (beta chain). The TCR beta repertoire was assessed by survey-level immunoSEQ sequencing. TCRdb's copy holds only in-frame clones and misses some; the assay was immunoSEQ multiplex PCR. The sample has some 48,000 clones, 80% to 95% seen once. The V segment lost 8 bases and the J segment 5 bases; nucleotides outside the gene matches: 5. The CDR3 totals 14 residues. Germline V gene data show CDR1 as ENHRY and CDR2 as SYGVKD. Sequencing was carried out using PBMCs. The receptor was derived from a man aged 35 to 55 with rheumatoid arthritis. The V and J genes are TRBV10-3 and TRBJ1-6; 8 bases match TRBD1. DNA of the CDR3: TGTGCCATCGGGCAGGGGGCGGATAATTCACCCCTCCACTTT. Translating gives CAIGQGADNSPLHF.